These 21 T cell receptor beta chains were sequenced from one sample in a study of blood T cell repertoires in COVID-19. The method was immunoSEQ multiplex PCR; TCRdb's version includes in-frame clones alone and lacks a portion of them. The data show around 480,000 clones, with approximately 90% seen just once and around an eighth held by the top ten. The sequenced sample consisted of peripheral blood. The receptor source for this set is a woman aged 45-60 years with COVID-19, enrolled during active disease.

CDR3 bases: TGTGCCACCAGCAGGGACAGCCAAGAGACCCAGTACTTC. This codes for CATSRDSQETQYF. The rearrangement joins TRBV24-1 to TRBJ2-5; TRBD1 matches 7 bases. In germline, CDR1 is KGHDR, CDR2 SFDVKD. The CDR3 runs 13 residues. Unmatched junction bases numbered 2, after V lost 7 bases and J lost 1 base.

The rearrangement uses TRBV9 and TRBJ2-7; D is possibly TRBD1 (6 bases). This CDR3 contains 14 residues. The V and J ends lost 4 bases and 1 base respectively, with 12 bases between them. Germline assignment: CDR1 SGDLS and CDR2 YYNGEE. The CDR3 spells CASSRDTGSYEQYF. In DNA form, the CDR3 reads TGTGCCAGCAGCAGGGACACTGGATCCTACGAGCAGTACTTC. The complete variable domain, with remaining parts taken from reference TRBV9 and TRBJ2-7, reads DSGVTQTPKHLITATGQRVTLRCSPRSGDLSVYWYQQSLDQGLQFLIQYYNGEERAKGNILERFSAQQFPDLHSELNLSSLELGDSALYFCASSRDTGSYEQYFGPGTRLTVT.

This clone was detected once. This rearrangement joins TRBV29-1 to TRBJ1-1; D is uncertain. V dropped 2 bases and J dropped 3 bases, with 13 bases sitting between them. The CDR3 has 14 residues. Germline V gives CDR1 SQVTM, CDR2 ANQGSEA. CDR3 region: CSVENPGRYTEAFF. CDR3 bases: TGCAGCGTTGAAAATCCGGGAAGGTACACTGAAGCTTTCTTT.

This clone is a singleton in its sample. The V call is TRBV7-6, the J call TRBJ2-7, with TRBD2 matching over 9 bases. Unmatched junction bases numbered 8, after V lost 5 bases and J lost 6 bases. The CDR3 sequence is 14 residues long. CDR1 is SGHVS, CDR2 FNYEAQ, per germline. The CDR3 protein is CASSPGTSPGEQYF. CDR3 coding DNA: TGTGCCAGCAGCCCGGGGACTAGCCCGGGCGAGCAGTACTTC.

The J gene is TRBJ1-3, the V gene TRBV9, with D possibly matching TRBD1 (6 bases). V lost 4 bases and J 6 bases, leaving 14 bases between the germline ends. The CDR3 extends over 14 amino acids. Looked up from germline, CDR1 is SGDLS and CDR2 is YYNGEE. The CDR3 bases are TGTGCCAGCAGCCTGGACAGTAGCCAAAACACCATATATTTT. Amino acid sequence: CASSLDSSQNTIYF. The whole variable domain, remainder taken from reference TRBV9 and TRBJ1-3, is DSGVTQTPKHLITATGQRVTLRCSPRSGDLSVYWYQQSLDQGLQFLIQYYNGEERAKGNILERFSAQQFPDLHSELNLSSLELGDSALYFCASSLDSSQNTIYFGEGSWLTVV.

V and J are TRBV6-1 and TRBJ2-2; 7 positions match TRBD1. The CDR3 covers 16 residues. The trim removed 2 bases at V and 0 bases at J, leaving 3 bases unmatched. Germline V lookup: CDR1 MNHNS, CDR2 SASEGT. CDR3 residues: CASSEIGGPNTGELFF. Written as DNA, the CDR3 is TGTGCCAGCAGTGAAATAGGGGGCCCGAACACCGGGGAGCTGTTTTTT.

V is TRBV9 and J is TRBJ1-6; D is possibly TRBD1 (5 bases). This CDR3 comprises 15 residues. CDR1 is SGDLS, CDR2 YYNGEE, per germline. Trimming cost V 0 bases and J 7 bases, with 11 bases left between them. The CDR3 DNA follows: TGTGCCAGCAGCGTAGCAGGGACTCAGAATTCACCCCTCCACTTT. It is translated as CASSVAGTQNSPLHF.

This clone was detected only once. The V and J genes are TRBV19 and TRBJ2-7, with 9 bases lining up with TRBD1. The CDR3 covers 14 residues. The V and J ends lost 3 bases and 3 bases, in that order; junction bases with no gene match: 3. Germline CDR1 reads LNHDA; CDR2 reads SQIVND (reference sequence). This CDR3 reads CASSMGQGGYEQYF. DNA for the CDR3: TGTGCCAGTAGTATGGGACAGGGAGGCTACGAGCAGTACTTC.

The chain couples TRBV4-1 to TRBJ1-6; a possible D gene is TRBD1 (6 bases). V lost 3 bases, J lost 10 bases, and 16 bases lay in between. Per the germline V gene, CDR1 is MGHRA and CDR2 is YSYEKL. The CDR3 runs to 15 residues. CDR3 nucleotides: TGCGCCAGCAGCCATCCTTCAGGGGAGCGGTCACCCCTCCACTTT. Translating it yields CASSHPSGERSPLHF.

The chain couples TRBV7-9 to TRBJ2-3; 7 positions agree with TRBD1. The CDR3 loop spans 17 amino acids. CDR1 is SEHNR and CDR2 is FQNEAQ in the germline V gene (reference sequence). The J segment lost 4 bases and the V segment lost 7 bases, leaving 17 bases of the junction unmatched. The chain's CDR3 is CASTIPRAAGGPDTQYF. The DNA for the CDR3 is TGTGCCAGCACCATCCCCAGGGCGGCAGGGGGACCAGATACGCAGTATTTT.

The chain combines TRBV2 with TRBJ2-7, with D maybe TRBD2 (5 bases). Germline V lookup: CDR1 SNHLY, CDR2 FYNNEI. V lost 1 base, J lost 5 bases, and 9 bases lay in between. The CDR3 runs to 13 residues. CDR3 coding DNA: TGTGCCAGCAGTGAAGGCCTAGCCGACGAGCAGTACTTC. Its translation is CASSEGLADEQYF.

The V call is TRBV11-2, the J call TRBJ1-2; maybe TRBD1 (5 bases). Germline CDR1 reads SGHAT; CDR2 reads FQNNGV. The CDR3 covers 14 residues. Trimming cost V 2 bases and J 2 bases, with 9 bases left between them. For the CDR3, the DNA is TGTGCCAGCAGCTTAAGACAGTTCAACTATGGCTACACCTTC. As protein: CASSLRQFNYGYTF.

This clone appeared a few times. This chain uses TRBV15 with TRBJ1-1, with TRBD1 matching over 7 bases. Looked up from germline, CDR1 is LNHNV and CDR2 is YYDKDF (reference sequence). Losses at the gene ends were 5 bases for V and 2 bases for J; bases not matched to a gene: 8. The length of the CDR3 is 15 residues. The CDR3 spells CATSGRQGGNTEAFF. As DNA, the CDR3 is TGTGCCACCAGCGGCCGACAGGGTGGTAACACTGAAGCTTTCTTT.

The chain recombines TRBV18 with TRBJ1-1, with 8 bases lining up with TRBD1. From germline, CDR1 is KGHSH and CDR2 LQKENI. The CDR3 has 17 residues. V lost 6 bases to trimming and J lost 9 bases; unmatched junction nucleotides: 21. The CDR3 reads CASSPSDRENFVPQAFF. The DNA for the CDR3 is TGTGCCAGCTCCCCCTCGGACAGGGAGAATTTCGTCCCCCAAGCTTTCTTT.

The rearrangement links TRBV5-1 to TRBJ2-2, with 12 bases identical to TRBD2. The germline V gene encodes CDR1 SGHRS and CDR2 YFSETQ. The CDR3 totals 17 residues. V shed 0 bases, J shed 6 bases, and the junction held 6 bases outside the gene matches. CDR3 in DNA: TGCGCCAGCAGCTTGGCCCCTAGCGGGGGGGCACCCGGGGAGCTGTTTTTT. It specifies CASSLAPSGGAPGELFF. Using reference TRBV5-1 and TRBJ2-2 for the parts outside the CDR3, the full variable domain is KAGVTQTPRYLIKTRGQQVTLSCSPISGHRSVSWYQQTPGQGLQFLFEYFSETQRNKGNFPGRFSGRQFSNSRSEMNVSTLELGDSALYLCASSLAPSGGAPGELFFGEGSRLTVL.

V usage is TRBV27 and J usage is TRBJ2-7, with 9 bases aligning to TRBD1. The CDR3 length is 16 residues. The V gene end was trimmed by 5 bases and the J gene end by 5 bases; junction bases not matched to a gene: 13. From germline, CDR1 is MNHEY and CDR2 SMNVEV (reference sequence). The CDR3 reads CASSRPIRDRAHEQYF. The CDR3 DNA is TGTGCCAGCAGTCGCCCGATCCGGGACAGGGCCCACGAGCAGTACTTC.

J is TRBJ2-3 and V is TRBV7-3; D remains ambiguous. The CDR3 runs 12 residues. Germline V gene sequence: CDR1 SGHTA, CDR2 FQGTGA. V was pared by 3 bases and J by 12 bases, with 13 bases between. DNA for the CDR3: TGTGCCAGCAGCTTTCCGCGTGGGCTCCAGTATTTT. Translating it yields CASSFPRGLQYF.

This CDR3 reads CASSLFRMNTEAFF. In DNA form, the CDR3 reads TGTGCCAGCAGCTTATTCCGTATGAACACTGAAGCTTTCTTT. V and J are TRBV7-8 and TRBJ1-1; D unresolved. Germline V gene sequence: CDR1 SGHVS, CDR2 FQNEAQ. Between the trimmed V and J ends, which lost 2 bases and 0 bases, there was a span of 7 bases. This CDR3 comprises 14 residues.

The V gene is TRBV5-1, the J gene TRBJ2-2, with TRBD1 as a possible D gene (5 bases). V shed 4 bases and J shed 0 bases, with 10 bases lying between them. The germline V gene encodes CDR1 SGHRS and CDR2 YFSETQ. The CDR3 sequence is 15 residues long. CDR3 sequence (DNA): TGCGCCAGCAGCGGTGGGGCAGCGAACACCGGGGAGCTGTTTTTT. It codes for CASSGGAANTGELFF.

This clone appeared a few times. The rearrangement joins TRBV2 to TRBJ1-1; TRBD1 might be the D (5 bases). The CDR3 is made up of 16 amino acids. Trimming took off 5 bases at V and 3 bases at J, with 19 bases between the two ends. The germline V gene has CDR1 SNHLY and CDR2 FYNNEI. The CDR3 DNA reads TGTGCCAGCAGTCCCCTACGCGGGGCCGGGGACACTGAAGCTTTCTTT. Residues: CASSPLRGAGDTEAFF.

The chain joins TRBV2 to TRBJ1-2; D is unresolved. V lost 8 bases to trimming and J lost 3 bases, with 13 bases between them. This CDR3 has 13 amino acids. Germline values: CDR1 SNHLY, CDR2 FYNNEI. The CDR3 DNA reads as TGTGCCAGCGGACGGGGAGGGCACTATGGCTACACCTTC. Translating it yields CASGRGGHYGYTF.